This is a list of T cell receptor beta chains from one sample in a study of T cell changes during pregnancy in multiple sclerosis. The data were produced by immunoSEQ multiplex PCR, yet TCRdb's version contains in-frame clones alone and is incomplete. The data contain 20,000 or so clones, about 87% of them seen just once; the ten biggest clones take up approximately 13%. The sample in question was CD8+ T cells from peripheral blood mononuclear cells, obtained in the third trimester of pregnancy. The receptors come from a female donor in good health, enrolled as a control in a pregnancy study. The conserved cysteine and the conserved F or W are not part of the CDR3 here.

V: TRBV4-1
J: TRBJ2-1
CDR3: ASSLKLAGGPYNEQF

V: TRBV15
J: TRBJ2-3
CDR3: ATSTGDTHTDTQY

V: TRBV28
J: TRBJ1-1
CDR3: ASSSREGNTEAF

V: TRBV28
J: TRBJ2-7
CDR3: ASSTGQAGYEQY

V: TRBV29-1
J: TRBJ2-7
CDR3: SVEGDSSEYEQY

V: TRBV4-1
J: TRBJ2-3
CDR3: ASSPGTDTQY

V: TRBV28
J: TRBJ1-4
CDR3: ASSLGQFNEKLF

V: TRBV6-4
J: TRBJ2-2
CDR3: ASSDSPGGETGELF

V: TRBV7-3
J: TRBJ2-3
CDR3: ASSSTAGTDTQY

V: TRBV19
J: TRBJ2-1
CDR3: ASSVGTSGRLGEQF

V: TRBV6-4
J: TRBJ2-2
CDR3: ASNPSGDTGELF

V: TRBV19
J: TRBJ1-1
CDR3: ASNTPATGARGTEAF

V: TRBV4-3
J: TRBJ2-6
CDR3: ASSQADSSGANVLT

V: TRBV10-3
J: TRBJ2-1
CDR3: ATRTGNPYNEQF

V: TRBV29-1
J: TRBJ2-5
CDR3: SGSLLARGGETQY

V: TRBV11-2
J: TRBJ1-6
CDR3: ASSLNSPLH

V: TRBV29-1
J: TRBJ2-2
CDR3: SASGDGELF

V: TRBV6-1
J: TRBJ2-7
CDR3: ASSEAAGGPDEQY

V: TRBV9
J: TRBJ2-1
CDR3: ASSVEDRSSYNEQF

V: TRBV29-1
J: TRBJ2-7
CDR3: SVDRDGEQY

V: TRBV4-3
J: TRBJ1-6
CDR3: ASSQAQGNSSPLH

V: TRBV6-1
J: TRBJ1-4
CDR3: ASSDKGTGEKLF

V: TRBV28
J: TRBJ2-5
CDR3: ATTAGGGETQY

V: TRBV6-5
J: TRBJ2-7
CDR3: ATAPREGKQY

V: TRBV29-1
J: TRBJ2-1
CDR3: SVPGLAAYNEQF

V: TRBV28
J: TRBJ2-3
CDR3: ASKRGGDTDTQY

V: TRBV7-8
J: TRBJ1-4
CDR3: ASSLGGQGVEKLF

V: TRBV28
J: TRBJ2-5
CDR3: ASSGNRKGLQETQY

V: TRBV27
J: TRBJ2-1
CDR3: ASFLSGTGYYNEQF

V: TRBV5-4
J: TRBJ2-5
CDR3: ASSWTSGGGETQY

V: TRBV4-1
J: TRBJ2-2
CDR3: ASSQEPSGGGTGELF

V: TRBV11-2
J: TRBJ2-2
CDR3: ASILGQGYDGELF

V: TRBV19
J: TRBJ2-7
CDR3: ASSGGHEQY

V: TRBV5-6
J: TRBJ1-6
CDR3: ASSLGGGDSPLH

V: TRBV2
J: TRBJ2-5
CDR3: ASSNRPTRTGEETQY

V: TRBV6-5
J: TRBJ2-7
CDR3: ASSNTGECN

V: TRBV19
J: TRBJ1-5
CDR3: ASSIDRGGNQPQH

V: TRBV28
J: TRBJ1-6
CDR3: ASSPPGEGNSPLH

V: TRBV4-2
J: TRBJ2-3
CDR3: ASSQEPGWARGSSTDTQY

V: TRBV6-5
J: TRBJ2-1
CDR3: ASSRYSFREDEQF

V: TRBV7-6
J: TRBJ2-3
CDR3: ASSLNSGREDTQY

V: TRBV19
J: TRBJ2-7
CDR3: ATSGTEVEQY

V: TRBV7-7
J: TRBJ2-3
CDR3: ASSPLQNTDTQY

V: TRBV14
J: TRBJ2-1
CDR3: ASSPGTSGSASSYNEQF

V: TRBV28
J: TRBJ2-1
CDR3: ASKGHGTGPYNEQF

V: TRBV4-1
J: TRBJ2-1
CDR3: ASSHPGTDLGNEQF

V: TRBV28
J: TRBJ2-7
CDR3: ASSSNYEQY

V: TRBV7-6
J: TRBJ2-7
CDR3: ASSLRDSAYEQY